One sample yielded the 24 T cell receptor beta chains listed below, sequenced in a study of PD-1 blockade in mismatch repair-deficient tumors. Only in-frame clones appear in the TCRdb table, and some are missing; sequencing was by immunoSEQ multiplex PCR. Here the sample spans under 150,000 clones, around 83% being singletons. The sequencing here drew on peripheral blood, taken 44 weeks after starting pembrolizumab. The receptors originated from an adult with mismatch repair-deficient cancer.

This CDR3 reads CASSLSAGRKTQYF. CDR3 in DNA: TGTGCCAGCAGCTTGTCGGCAGGCCGAAAGACCCAGTACTTC. This chain uses TRBV5-4 with TRBJ2-5; D remains ambiguous. Per the germline V gene, CDR1 is SGHNT and CDR2 is YYREEE (reference sequence). V was clipped by 1 base and J by 6 bases, with 13 bases between them. The CDR3 spans 14 residues.

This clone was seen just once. DNA for the CDR3: TGTGCCAGCAGCTTAGAAGCGTGGGAGCAGTACTTC. This gives the protein CASSLEAWEQYF. The chain couples TRBV11-2 to TRBJ2-7; D is undetermined. Germline CDR1 and CDR2: SGHAT and FQNNGV. This CDR3 is 12 amino acids long. Trimming pared 0 bases from V and 7 bases from J, leaving 7 bases between.

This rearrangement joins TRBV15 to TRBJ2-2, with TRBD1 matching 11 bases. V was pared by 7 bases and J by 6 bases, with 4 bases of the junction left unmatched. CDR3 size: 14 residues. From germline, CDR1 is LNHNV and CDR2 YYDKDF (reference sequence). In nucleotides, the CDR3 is TGTGCCACCACGGACAGGGGGCTCGCCGGGGAGCTGTTTTTT. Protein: CATTDRGLAGELFF.

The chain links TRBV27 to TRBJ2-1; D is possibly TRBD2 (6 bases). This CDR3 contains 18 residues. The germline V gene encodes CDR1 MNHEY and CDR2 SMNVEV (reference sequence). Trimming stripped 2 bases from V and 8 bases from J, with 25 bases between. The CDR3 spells CASSLIAPTRPYSHEQFF. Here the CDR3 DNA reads TGTGCCAGCAGTTTAATAGCTCCGACTAGACCGTACAGCCATGAGCAGTTCTTC.

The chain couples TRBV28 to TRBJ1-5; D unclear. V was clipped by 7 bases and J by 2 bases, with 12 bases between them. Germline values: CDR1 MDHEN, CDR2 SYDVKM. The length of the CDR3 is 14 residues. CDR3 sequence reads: CASTLGFGNQPQHF. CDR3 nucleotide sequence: TGTGCCAGCACCTTGGGATTTGGCAATCAGCCCCAGCATTTT.

DNA for the CDR3: TGTGCCAGCAGGGAACACGCGGGACTTCTAAACACCGGGGAGCTGTTTTTT. It yields the protein CASREHAGLLNTGELFF. This chain joins TRBV2 and TRBJ2-2; D might be TRBD2 (6 bases). The CDR3 length is 17 residues. Germline values: CDR1 SNHLY, CDR2 FYNNEI. V lost 6 bases and J lost 2, with 19 bases in between. The full variable domain, with the rest looked up from reference TRBV2 and TRBJ2-2, is EPEVTQTPSHQVTQMGQEVILRCVPISNHLYFYWYRQILGQKVEFLVSFYNNEISEKSEIFDDQFSVERPDGSNFTLKIRSTKLEDSAMYFCASREHAGLLNTGELFFGEGSRLTVL.

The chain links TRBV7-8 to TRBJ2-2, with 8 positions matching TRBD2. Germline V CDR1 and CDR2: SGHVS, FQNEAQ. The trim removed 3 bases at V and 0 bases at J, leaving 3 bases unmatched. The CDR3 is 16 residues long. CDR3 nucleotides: TGTGCCAGCAGCTTGCGACTAGCGCCGAACACCGGGGAGCTGTTTTTT. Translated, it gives CASSLRLAPNTGELFF.

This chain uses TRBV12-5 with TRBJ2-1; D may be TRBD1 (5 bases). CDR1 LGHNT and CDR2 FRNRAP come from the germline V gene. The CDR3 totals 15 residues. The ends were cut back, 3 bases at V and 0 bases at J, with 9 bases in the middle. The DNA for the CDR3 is TGTGCTAGTGGTTTAAGGGGAAGCTCCTACAATGAGCAGTTCTTC. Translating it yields CASGLRGSSYNEQFF.

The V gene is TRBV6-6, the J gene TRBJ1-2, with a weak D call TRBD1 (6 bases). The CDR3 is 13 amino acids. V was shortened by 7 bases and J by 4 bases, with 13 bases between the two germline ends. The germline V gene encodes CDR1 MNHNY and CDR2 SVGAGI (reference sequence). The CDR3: CASTPPGAYGYTF. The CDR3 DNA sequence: TGTGCCAGCACCCCGCCAGGGGCCTATGGCTACACCTTC.

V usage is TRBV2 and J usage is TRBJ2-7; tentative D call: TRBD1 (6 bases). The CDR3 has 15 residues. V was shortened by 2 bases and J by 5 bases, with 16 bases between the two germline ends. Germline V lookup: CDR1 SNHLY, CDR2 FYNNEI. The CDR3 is CASSEMWGQVDEQYF. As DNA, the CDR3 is TGTGCCAGCAGTGAAATGTGGGGGCAAGTCGACGAGCAGTACTTC.

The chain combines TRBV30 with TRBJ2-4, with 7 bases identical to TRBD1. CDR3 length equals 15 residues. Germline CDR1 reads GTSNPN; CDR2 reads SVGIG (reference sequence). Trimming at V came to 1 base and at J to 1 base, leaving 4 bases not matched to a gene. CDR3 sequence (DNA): TGTGCCTGGAGTGAGGTACAGGGGGCCAAAAACATTCAGTACTTC. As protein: CAWSEVQGAKNIQYF.

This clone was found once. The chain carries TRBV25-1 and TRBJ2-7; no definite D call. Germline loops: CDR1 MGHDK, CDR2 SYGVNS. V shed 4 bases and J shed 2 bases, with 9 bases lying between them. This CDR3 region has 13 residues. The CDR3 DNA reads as TGTGCCAGCAGTGTCCTAACGGCCTACGAGCAGTACTTC. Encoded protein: CASSVLTAYEQYF.

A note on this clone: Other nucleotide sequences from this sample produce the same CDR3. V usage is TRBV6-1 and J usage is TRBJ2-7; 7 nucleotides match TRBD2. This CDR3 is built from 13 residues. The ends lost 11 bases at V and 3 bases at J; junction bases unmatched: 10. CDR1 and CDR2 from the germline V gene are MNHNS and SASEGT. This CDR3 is CAASREGFYEQYF. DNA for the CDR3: TGTGCCGCCTCGAGGGAGGGGTTCTACGAGCAGTACTTC.

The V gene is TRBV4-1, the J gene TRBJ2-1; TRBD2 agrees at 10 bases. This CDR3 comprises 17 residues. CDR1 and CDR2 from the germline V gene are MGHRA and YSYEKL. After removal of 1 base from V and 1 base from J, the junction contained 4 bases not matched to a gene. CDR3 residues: CASSQAGLAKSYNEQFF. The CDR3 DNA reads TGCGCCAGCAGCCAAGCGGGACTAGCGAAATCCTACAATGAGCAGTTCTTC.

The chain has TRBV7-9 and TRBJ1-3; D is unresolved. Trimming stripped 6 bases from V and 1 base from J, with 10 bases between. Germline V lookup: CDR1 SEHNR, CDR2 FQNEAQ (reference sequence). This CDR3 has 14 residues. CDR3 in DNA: TGTGCCAGCAGACCCACTCGATCTGGAAACACCATATATTTT. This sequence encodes CASRPTRSGNTIYF.

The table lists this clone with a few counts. The DNA of the CDR3 is TGTGCCAGCAGCTTAGATCGGACTAGCCAAATCCTTTTCTTC. Translated: CASSLDRTSQILFF. The chain combines TRBV11-2 with TRBJ2-1; the match to TRBD2 covers 8 bases. Per the germline V gene, CDR1 is SGHAT and CDR2 is FQNNGV. J lost 16 bases, V lost 0 bases, and 11 bases had no gene match. This CDR3 comprises 14 residues.

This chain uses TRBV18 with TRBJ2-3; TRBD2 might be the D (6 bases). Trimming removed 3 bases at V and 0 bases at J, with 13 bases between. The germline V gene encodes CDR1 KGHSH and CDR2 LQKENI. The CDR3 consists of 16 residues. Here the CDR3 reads CASSPPGAVSTDTQYF. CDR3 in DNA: TGTGCCAGCTCACCCCCGGGAGCCGTAAGCACAGATACGCAGTATTTT.

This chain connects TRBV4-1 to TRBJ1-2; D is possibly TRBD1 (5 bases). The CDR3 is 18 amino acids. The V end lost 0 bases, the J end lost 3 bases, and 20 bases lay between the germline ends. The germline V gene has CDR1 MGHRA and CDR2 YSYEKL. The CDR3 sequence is CASSQDSPPGGVDYGYTF. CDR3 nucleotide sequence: TGCGCCAGCAGCCAAGATAGCCCCCCCGGGGGGGTTGACTATGGCTACACCTTC.

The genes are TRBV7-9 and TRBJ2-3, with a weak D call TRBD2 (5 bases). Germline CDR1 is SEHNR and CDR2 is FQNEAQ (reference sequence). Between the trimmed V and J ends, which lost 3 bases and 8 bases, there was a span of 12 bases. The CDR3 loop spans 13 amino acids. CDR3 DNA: TGTGCCAGCAGCTTGAGCGGAGAAGTTACGCAGTATTTT. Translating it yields CASSLSGEVTQYF.

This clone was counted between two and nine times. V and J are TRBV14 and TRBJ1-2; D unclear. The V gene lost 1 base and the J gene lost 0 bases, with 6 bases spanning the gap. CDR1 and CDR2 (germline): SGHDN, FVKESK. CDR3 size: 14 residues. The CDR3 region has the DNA TGTGCCAGCAGCCAAGGTGGGACTAACTATGGCTACACCTTC. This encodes CASSQGGTNYGYTF.

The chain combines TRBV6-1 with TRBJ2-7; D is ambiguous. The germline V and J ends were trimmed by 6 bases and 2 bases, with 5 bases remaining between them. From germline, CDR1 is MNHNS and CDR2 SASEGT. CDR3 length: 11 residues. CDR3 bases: TGTGCCAGCAGGATGACCTACGAGCAGTACTTC. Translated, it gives CASRMTYEQYF.

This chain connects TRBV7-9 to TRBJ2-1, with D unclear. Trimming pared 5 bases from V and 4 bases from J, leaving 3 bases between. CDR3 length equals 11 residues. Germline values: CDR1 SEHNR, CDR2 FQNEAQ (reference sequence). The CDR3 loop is CASSPYNEQFF. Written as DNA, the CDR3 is TGTGCCAGCAGCCCATACAATGAGCAGTTCTTC.

CDR3 in DNA: TGTGCCAGCAGCTTAGGGGGGTTCGATGAGCAGTTCTTC. It codes for CASSLGGFDEQFF. The chain uses TRBV7-2 and TRBJ2-1, with D perhaps given as TRBD1 or TRBD2 (5 bases each). V was trimmed by 1 base and J by 8 bases, leaving 9 bases between them. Germline lookup yields CDR1 SGHTA and CDR2 FQGNSA. This CDR3 region has 13 residues. Filled out from reference TRBV7-2 and TRBJ2-1, the complete variable domain reads GAGVSQSPSNKVTEKGKDVELRCDPISGHTALYWYRQSLGQGLEFLIYFQGNSAPDKSGLPSDRFSAERTGGSVSTLTIQRTQQEDSAVYLCASSLGGFDEQFFGPGTRLTVL.

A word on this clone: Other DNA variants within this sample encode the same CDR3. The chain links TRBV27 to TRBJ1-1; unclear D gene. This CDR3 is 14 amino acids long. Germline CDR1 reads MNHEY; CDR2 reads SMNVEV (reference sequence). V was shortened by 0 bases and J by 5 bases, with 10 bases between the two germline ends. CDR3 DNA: TGTGCCAGCAGTTTATCTCTAGGGAGAACTGAAGCTTTCTTT. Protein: CASSLSLGRTEAFF.